Shown below are 23 T cell receptor beta chains from a single sample sequenced in a study of cytomegalovirus exposure and HLA in healthy donors (TCRdb year 2017). Libraries came from the immunoSEQ multiplex PCR assay. For the multiplex PCR, a mixture combining 60 forward primers for TCR Vbeta segments and 13 reverse primers for TCR Jbeta segments was used. Imported from immuneACCESS, the table was reduced by TCRdb to in-frame sequences with V and J called. These copies leave out some clones; in studies compared against another copy, an unresolved V gene accounts for under half, and the cause of the remainder is not known. This sample's clone table shows some 70,000 clones. 6.5% to 9.5% of the sample belongs to the ten largest clones. The sequenced material came from PBMCs. The receptors were sampled from a female donor in good health and CMV-seropositive.

V gene TRBV10-2 combines with J gene TRBJ2-3; D possibly corresponds to TRBD2 (5 bases). Germline V gene lookup returns CDR1 WSHSY and CDR2 SAAADI. The CDR3 is 13 amino acids. Trimming took off 6 bases at V and 9 bases at J, with 16 bases between the two ends. CDR3 nucleotides: TGCGCCAGCAGAGACGGTCCCACGGGAACGCAGTATTTT. It translates to CASRDGPTGTQYF.

The rearrangement links TRBV9 to TRBJ2-1, with 11 bases aligning to TRBD2. V was pared by 3 bases and J by 6 bases, with 5 bases of the junction left unmatched. CDR3 size: 15 residues. The germline gives CDR1 SGDLS, CDR2 YYNGEE. The CDR3 loop reads CASSAGTSGFNEQFF. CDR3 coding DNA: TGTGCCAGCAGCGCTGGGACTAGCGGTTTCAATGAGCAGTTCTTC. The variable domain in full, completed from reference TRBV9 and TRBJ2-1, reads DSGVTQTPKHLITATGQRVTLRCSPRSGDLSVYWYQQSLDQGLQFLIQYYNGEERAKGNILERFSAQQFPDLHSELNLSSLELGDSALYFCASSAGTSGFNEQFFGPGTRLTVL.

V gene TRBV25-1 combines with J gene TRBJ2-5; D unresolved. The CDR3 contains 10 residues. V was clipped by 7 bases and J by 5 bases, with 5 bases between them. Germline V gene data show CDR1 as MGHDK and CDR2 as SYGVNS. The CDR3 region is CASMRETQYF. CDR3 nucleotides: TGTGCCAGCATGAGGGAGACCCAGTACTTC.

The genes are TRBV29-1 and TRBJ2-7, with D perhaps TRBD2 (6 bases). The germline CDR1 and CDR2 sequences are SQVTM and ANQGSEA. V was pared by 4 bases and J by 3 bases, with 22 bases between. The CDR3 spans 16 residues. CDR3 nucleotide sequence: TGCAGCGTTGCTGGGATCAGCAGGGAGGAAGACTACGAGCAGTACTTC. It specifies CSVAGISREEDYEQYF.

Note on this clone: This same CDR3 is encoded by further DNA sequences in the sample. The J gene is TRBJ2-5, the V gene TRBV30; a weak D match, TRBD2 (7 bases). Trimming removed 3 bases from V and 1 base from J, with 18 bases in between. The CDR3 has 16 residues. CDR1 is GTSNPN and CDR2 is SVGIG in the germline V gene (reference sequence). The CDR3, as DNA: TGTGCCTGGAGCCAGGGGACGGGGGGAGTCCAAGAGACCCAGTACTTC. Protein: CAWSQGTGGVQETQYF.

This sequence joins TRBV30 and TRBJ1-1; unclear D gene. In germline, CDR1 is GTSNPN, CDR2 SVGIG (reference sequence). V lost 2 bases to trimming and J lost 7 bases, with 17 bases between them. The length of the CDR3 is 14 residues. CDR3 nucleotides: TGTGCCTGGAGTCGGTCGGCGGGCCAGAATGAAGCTTTCTTT. Its translation: CAWSRSAGQNEAFF.

The rearrangement joins TRBV7-2 to TRBJ1-5; 8 positions agree with TRBD1. Trimming removed 1 base from V and 6 bases from J; junction bases left unmatched: 5. The length of the CDR3 is 15 residues. CDR1 is SGHTA and CDR2 is FQGNSA in the germline V gene. CDR3 protein: CASSLGSGGGQPQHF. CDR3 nucleotides: TGTGCCAGCAGCTTAGGATCAGGGGGCGGTCAGCCCCAGCATTTT. Full variable domain (outside the CDR3, taken from reference TRBV7-2 and TRBJ1-5): GAGVSQSPSNKVTEKGKDVELRCDPISGHTALYWYRQSLGQGLEFLIYFQGNSAPDKSGLPSDRFSAERTGGSVSTLTIQRTQQEDSAVYLCASSLGSGGGQPQHFGDGTRLSIL.

The chain combines TRBV4-3 with TRBJ2-3; D is uncertain. Germline lookup yields CDR1 LGHNA and CDR2 YSLEER. The CDR3 is made up of 14 amino acids. The V and J ends lost 0 bases and 0 bases respectively, with 4 bases between them. DNA of the CDR3: TGCGCCAGCAGCCAAGACCTAAGCACAGATACGCAGTATTTT. It codes for CASSQDLSTDTQYF.

The V and J genes are TRBV5-1 and TRBJ2-7, with a tentative D call TRBD1 (6 bases). Germline V lookup: CDR1 SGHRS, CDR2 YFSETQ. The CDR3 covers 15 residues. V lost 4 bases and J 4 bases, leaving 18 bases between the germline ends. The CDR3 coding sequence is TGCGCCAGCAGCCAAACAAGGGGGTCCCCTTACGAGCAGTACTTC. Its protein is CASSQTRGSPYEQYF.

The chain is built from TRBV6-6 and TRBJ2-1, with 13 bases fitting TRBD2. V lost 6 bases to trimming and J lost 7 bases; unmatched junction nucleotides: 6. Germline CDR1 MNHNY, CDR2 SVGAGI (reference sequence). CDR3 length equals 15 residues. Here the CDR3 reads CASSLTSGGGNEQFF. CDR3 DNA: TGTGCCAGCAGCCTCACTAGCGGGGGGGGGAATGAGCAGTTCTTC.

About this clone itself: Relative to the germline gene, one junction end is altered; a read error may explain this. The chain uses TRBV27 and TRBJ1-1; no reliable D call. Germline loops: CDR1 MNHEY, CDR2 SMNVEV (reference sequence). This CDR3 is 13 amino acids long. CDR3 protein: CVSSPGSNTEAFF. The CDR3 DNA follows: TGTGTCAGCAGTCCAGGATCGAACACTGAAGCTTTCTTT.

This chain uses TRBV4-3 with TRBJ1-5; D remains unclear. The length of the CDR3 is 13 residues. V lost 0 bases and J 7 bases, leaving 7 bases between the germline ends. CDR1 is LGHNA, CDR2 YSLEER, per germline. The CDR3 bases are TGCGCCAGCAGCCAAGAACGAAGCCAGCCCCAGCATTTT. Translation gives CASSQERSQPQHF.

The chain links TRBV2 to TRBJ2-5; 10 bases map to TRBD2. This CDR3 is built from 15 residues. Germline V gene sequence: CDR1 SNHLY, CDR2 FYNNEI. V was pared by 6 bases and J by 5 bases, with 9 bases of the junction left unmatched. The CDR3 DNA sequence: TGTGCCAGCAGGGTCCTAGCGGGAGATGGTGAGACCCAGTACTTC. This sequence encodes CASRVLAGDGETQYF.

CDR3 loop: CASSIDRVLVTGELFF. The CDR3 DNA is TGTGCCAGCAGCATCGACAGGGTTCTGGTCACCGGGGAGCTGTTTTTT. V and J are TRBV5-4 and TRBJ2-2; TRBD1 matches at 7 bases. J was trimmed by 4 bases and V by 4 bases; bases with no gene match: 10. The CDR3 is 16 amino acids. Germline V gene data show CDR1 as SGHNT and CDR2 as YYREEE (reference sequence).

The chain couples TRBV6-1 to TRBJ2-1; no clear D. Germline V gene data show CDR1 as MNHNS and CDR2 as SASEGT. CDR3 length equals 14 residues. V was trimmed by 2 bases and J by 13 bases, leaving 18 bases between them. For the CDR3, the DNA is TGTGCCAGCAGTGAACGGTGGGCTCTCATTAATCAGTTCTTC. Translation gives CASSERWALINQFF.

V and J are TRBV4-1 and TRBJ2-7; D may be TRBD2 (6 bases). CDR1 and CDR2 (germline): MGHRA, YSYEKL. V was pared by 0 bases and J by 6 bases, with 21 bases between. The CDR3 length is 17 residues. The CDR3 DNA follows: TGCGCCAGCAGCCAAGACCTCTGGGACGGGACTTTTGGCGAGCAGTACTTC. This codes for CASSQDLWDGTFGEQYF.

The rearrangement joins TRBV7-8 to TRBJ2-3; the match to TRBD1 covers 9 bases. CDR1 and CDR2 (germline): SGHVS, FQNEAQ. The V segment lost 3 bases and the J segment 3 bases; nucleotides outside the gene matches: 1. The CDR3 contains 14 residues. DNA of the CDR3: TGTGCCAGCAGCTTGGACAGGGGAACAGATACGCAGTATTTT. Translation: CASSLDRGTDTQYF.

V gene TRBV29-1 combines with J gene TRBJ2-5; 7 nucleotides agree with TRBD2. V was clipped by 3 bases and J by 0 bases; unmatched bases: 7. CDR1 SQVTM and CDR2 ANQGSEA come from the germline V gene. The CDR3 runs to 15 residues. The CDR3 here is CSVDGLADNQETQYF. The CDR3 DNA sequence: TGCAGCGTTGATGGCCTAGCGGACAACCAAGAGACCCAGTACTTC.

The chain uses TRBV5-5 and TRBJ2-7; D unclear. CDR1 SGHKS and CDR2 YYEKEE come from the germline V gene (reference sequence). The CDR3 has 15 amino acids. V was pared by 0 bases and J by 0 bases, with 10 bases between. CDR3 loop: CASSLVFGTSYEQYF. The CDR3 DNA is TGTGCCAGCAGCTTGGTGTTTGGCACCTCCTACGAGCAGTACTTC.

The V gene is TRBV7-2, the J gene TRBJ2-7; perhaps TRBD1 as D (6 bases). The germline gives CDR1 SGHTA, CDR2 FQGNSA. V lost 5 bases to trimming and J lost 3 bases, with 14 bases between them. CDR3 length: 14 residues. CDR3 region: CASSIAGTYYEQYF. The CDR3 DNA sequence: TGTGCCAGCAGCATCGCCGGGACATACTACGAGCAGTACTTC.

The chain joins TRBV29-1 to TRBJ2-2, with unresolved D. V lost 0 bases to trimming and J lost 6 bases, with 8 bases between them. CDR1 is SQVTM and CDR2 is ANQGSEA in the germline V gene. The CDR3 is 13 residues long. The CDR3 nucleotides read TGCAGCGTTGAAGAGGGTCGGGCCGGGGAGCTGTTTTTT. Translated, it gives CSVEEGRAGELFF.

This chain joins TRBV7-2 and TRBJ2-1; no clear D. The V gene's germline CDR1 is SGHTA and CDR2 FQGNSA. This CDR3 contains 12 residues. Trimming removed 6 bases from V and 7 bases from J, with 10 bases in between. CDR3 sequence (DNA): TGTGCCAGCAGTCGGCGGTATAATGAGCAGTTCTTC. Translating it yields CASSRRYNEQFF.

The CDR3 coding sequence is TGTGCCAGCAGGACTAGCGGGAGCGAGCAGTACTTC. Translated: CASRTSGSEQYF. The chain has TRBV6-6 and TRBJ2-7; TRBD2 aligns across 12 bases. With V trimmed by 6 bases and J by 6 bases, 0 bases remained unmatched. CDR3 size: 12 residues. CDR1 is MNHNY, CDR2 SVGAGI, per germline (reference sequence).